The clone carrying this T cell receptor (beta chain) has just a few counts. The data stem from a study of molecular identifiers for immune sequencing clone quantification. One entry per CDR3 protein results from TCRdb running MiXCR on the PCR reads. The profile shows hundreds of thousands of distinct CDR3 sequences, about 25% of them singletons. The V and J ends lost 0 bases and 3 bases respectively, with 12 bases between them. The CDR3 sequence is 15 residues long. In germline, CDR1 is GTSNPN, CDR2 SVGIG (reference sequence). The chain couples TRBV30 to TRBJ1-3; no reliable D call. Input material: naive CD8+ T cells from blood, with Jurkat cell RNA spiked in. Indicated subset: FACS-sorted CD8+CD4-CCR7+CD45RA+ naive T cells. The sequence was collected from a human donor in good health. Some libraries in this study had Jurkat cell RNA spiked in. The CDR3 is CAWSVYQRSGNTIYF. In DNA, the CDR3 is TGTGCCTGGAGTGTATATCAGAGAAGTGGAAACACCATATATTTT.